This T cell receptor (beta chain) stems from a study of T-cell memory formation after mild COVID-19. This clonotype has ten or more counts. What it binds is not known. TCRdb used MiXCR to reprocess the 5' RACE reads, holding one entry per CDR3 protein. The sample contains roughly 110,000 distinct CDR3 sequences, 13% to 15% of which appear only once. The CDR3 totals 15 residues. After removal of 6 bases from V and 4 bases from J, the junction contained 6 bases not matched to a gene. Study results and limitations: Those CD4+ clones that contracted were mainly in CM and EM (CD8+ ones in EMRA). Within pre-infection memory, some responding clones were found, suggesting cross-reactive memory joined.

The sequence came from a man aged 18 to 35 who had mild COVID-19 (a few samples of this study predate the infection). Cell type and time point are not known. Material: PBMCs or a T cell subset sorted from them (not recorded which). The chain combines TRBV12-3 or TRBV12-4 with TRBJ2-7; TRBD2 matches 13 bases. CDR3 nucleotide sequence: TGTGCCAGCAGCCACGGGACTAGCGGGGAGTACGAGCAGTACTTC. This codes for CASSHGTSGEYEQYF.